This T cell receptor (beta chain) appears in the sequencing data of a study of shared clonotypes between healthy human individuals. Germline values: CDR1 MNHGY, CDR2 SAAAGT. V was trimmed by 6 bases and J by 2 bases, leaving 17 bases between them. The CDR3 extends over 15 amino acids. Terminally differentiated effector memory CD45RA+ cells were excluded from the naive CD8 cells, which were CD45RO-negative and positively selected for CCR7. Using immunoSEQ multiplex PCR, the repertoire was profiled, and TCRdb retains in-frame clones only, with some absent. The data contain some 2.1 million clones, approximately 94% of them seen just once; the ten biggest clones take up 0.9% to 1.3%.

The chain recombines TRBV6-8 with TRBJ2-7; no definite D call. Sequences were obtained from naive CD8+ T cells sorted from blood. The clonotype was recovered from a man aged 18 to 29 in good health. The CDR3 DNA reads as TGTGCCAGCAGATGGCCCCAAGGACGGGCCTACGAGCAGTACTTC. It encodes CASRWPQGRAYEQYF.